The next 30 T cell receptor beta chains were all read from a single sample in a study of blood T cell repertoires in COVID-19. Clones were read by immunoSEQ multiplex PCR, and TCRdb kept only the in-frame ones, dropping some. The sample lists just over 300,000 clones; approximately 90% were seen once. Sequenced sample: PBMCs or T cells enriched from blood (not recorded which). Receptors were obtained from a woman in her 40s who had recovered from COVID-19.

For the CDR3, the DNA is TGTGCTAGTGGAGAAAGCGGGAGTGGCGGGGAGCTGTTTTTT. Translation: CASGESGSGGELFF. The genes are TRBV12-5 and TRBJ2-2; 8 bases fit TRBD2. With 6 bases clipped from V and 7 bases from J, the junction kept 7 bases outside the gene matches. The CDR3 has 14 amino acids. Germline V lookup: CDR1 LGHNT, CDR2 FRNRAP.

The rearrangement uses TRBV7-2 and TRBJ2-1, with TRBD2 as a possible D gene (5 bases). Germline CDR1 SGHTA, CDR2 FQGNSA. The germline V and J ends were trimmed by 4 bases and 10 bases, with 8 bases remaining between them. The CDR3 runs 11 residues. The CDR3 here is CASSWTGEQFF. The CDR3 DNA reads TGTGCCAGCAGCTGGACGGGGGAGCAGTTCTTC. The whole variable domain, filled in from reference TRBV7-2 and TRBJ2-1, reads GAGVSQSPSNKVTEKGKDVELRCDPISGHTALYWYRQSLGQGLEFLIYFQGNSAPDKSGLPSDRFSAERTGGSVSTLTIQRTQQEDSAVYLCASSWTGEQFFGPGTRLTVL.

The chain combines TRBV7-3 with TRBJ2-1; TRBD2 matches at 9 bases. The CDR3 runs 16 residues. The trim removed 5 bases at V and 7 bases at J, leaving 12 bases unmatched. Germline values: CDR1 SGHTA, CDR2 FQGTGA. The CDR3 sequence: CASSPLGAGGQNEQFF. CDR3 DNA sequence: TGTGCCAGCAGCCCGTTAGGGGCGGGAGGGCAGAATGAGCAGTTCTTC.

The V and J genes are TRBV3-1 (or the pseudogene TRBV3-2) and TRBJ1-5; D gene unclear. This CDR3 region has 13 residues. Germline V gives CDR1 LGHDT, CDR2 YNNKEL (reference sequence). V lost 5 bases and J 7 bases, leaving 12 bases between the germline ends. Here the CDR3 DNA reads TGTGCCAGCAGCGAGTTCTCGGGACAGCCCCAGCATTTT. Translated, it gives CASSEFSGQPQHF.

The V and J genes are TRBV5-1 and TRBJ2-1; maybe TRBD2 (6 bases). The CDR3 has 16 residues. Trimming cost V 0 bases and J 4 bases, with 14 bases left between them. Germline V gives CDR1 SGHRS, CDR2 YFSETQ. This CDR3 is CASSLGGAGIYNEQFF. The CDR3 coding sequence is TGCGCCAGCAGCTTGGGAGGGGCGGGAATTTACAATGAGCAGTTCTTC.

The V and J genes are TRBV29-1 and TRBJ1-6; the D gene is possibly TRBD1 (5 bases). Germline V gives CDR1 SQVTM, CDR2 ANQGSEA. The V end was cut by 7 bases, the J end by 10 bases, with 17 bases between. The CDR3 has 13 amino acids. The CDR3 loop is CSASTAGQSPLHF. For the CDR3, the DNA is TGCAGCGCCAGCACGGCAGGGCAATCACCCCTCCACTTT.

In DNA, the CDR3 is TGTGCCAGCAACATCGGGACAGACTATGGCTACACCTTC. As protein: CASNIGTDYGYTF. V usage is TRBV12-3 or TRBV12-4 and J usage is TRBJ1-2, with 7 bases matching TRBD1. Germline trimming cut 7 bases from V and 3 bases from J; bases unmatched to any gene: 5. CDR3 size: 13 residues.

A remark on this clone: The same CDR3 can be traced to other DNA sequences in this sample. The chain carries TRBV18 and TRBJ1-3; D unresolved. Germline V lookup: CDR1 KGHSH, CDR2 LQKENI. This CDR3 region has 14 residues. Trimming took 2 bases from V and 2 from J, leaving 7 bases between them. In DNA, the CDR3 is TGTGCCAGCTCACCAACGGGTGCTGGAAACACCATATATTTT. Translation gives CASSPTGAGNTIYF. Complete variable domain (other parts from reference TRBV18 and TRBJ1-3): NAGVMQNPRHLVRRRGQEARLRCSPMKGHSHVYWYRQLPEEGLKFMVYLQKENIIDESGMPKERFSAEFPKEGPSILRIQQVVRGDSAAYFCASSPTGAGNTIYFGEGSWLTVV.

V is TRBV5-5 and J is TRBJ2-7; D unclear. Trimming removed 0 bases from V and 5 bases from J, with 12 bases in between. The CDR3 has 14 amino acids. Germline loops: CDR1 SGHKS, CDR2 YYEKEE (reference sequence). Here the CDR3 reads CASSLVAGPHEQYF. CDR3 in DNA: TGTGCCAGCAGCTTGGTGGCAGGTCCCCACGAGCAGTACTTC. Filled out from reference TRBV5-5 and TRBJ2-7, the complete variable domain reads DAGVTQSPTHLIKTRGQQVTLRCSPISGHKSVSWYQQVLGQGPQFIFQYYEKEERGRGNFPDRFSARQFPNYSSELNVNALLLGDSALYLCASSLVAGPHEQYFGPGTRLTVT.

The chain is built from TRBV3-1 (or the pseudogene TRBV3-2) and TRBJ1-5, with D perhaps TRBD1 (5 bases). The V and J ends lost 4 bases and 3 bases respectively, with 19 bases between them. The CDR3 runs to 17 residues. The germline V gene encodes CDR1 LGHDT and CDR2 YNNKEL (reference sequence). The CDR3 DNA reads TGTGCCAGCAGCCCCAGAAGCCCCGAGACAGTCAATCAGCCCCAGCATTTT. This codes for CASSPRSPETVNQPQHF.

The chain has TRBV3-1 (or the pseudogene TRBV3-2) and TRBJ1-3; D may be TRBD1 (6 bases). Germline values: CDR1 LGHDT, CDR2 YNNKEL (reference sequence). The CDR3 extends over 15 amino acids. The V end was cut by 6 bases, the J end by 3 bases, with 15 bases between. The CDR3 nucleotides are TGTGCCAGCAGACCGGAGACAGGAAATGGAAACACCATATATTTT. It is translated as CASRPETGNGNTIYF.

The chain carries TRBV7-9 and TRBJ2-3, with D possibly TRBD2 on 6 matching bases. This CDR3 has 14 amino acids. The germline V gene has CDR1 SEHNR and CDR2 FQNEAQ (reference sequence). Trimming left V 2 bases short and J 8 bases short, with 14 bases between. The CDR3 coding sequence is TGTGCCAGCAGCTTACCCGGGACTCCGGGTACGCAGTATTTT. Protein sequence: CASSLPGTPGTQYF.

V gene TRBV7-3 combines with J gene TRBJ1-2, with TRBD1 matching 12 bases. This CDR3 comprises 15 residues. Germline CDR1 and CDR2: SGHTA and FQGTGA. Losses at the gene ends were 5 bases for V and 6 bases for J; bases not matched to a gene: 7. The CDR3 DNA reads TGTGCCAGCAGCCCTACCCGGGACAGGGGGCATGGCTACACCTTC. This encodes CASSPTRDRGHGYTF.

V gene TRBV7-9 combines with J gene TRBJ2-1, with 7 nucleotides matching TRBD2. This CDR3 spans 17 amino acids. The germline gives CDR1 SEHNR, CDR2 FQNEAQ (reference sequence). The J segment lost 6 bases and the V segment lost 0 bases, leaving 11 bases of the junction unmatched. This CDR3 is CASSLALAGVSLNEQFF. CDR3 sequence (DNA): TGTGCCAGCAGCTTAGCGCTGGCGGGAGTGTCTCTCAATGAGCAGTTCTTC.

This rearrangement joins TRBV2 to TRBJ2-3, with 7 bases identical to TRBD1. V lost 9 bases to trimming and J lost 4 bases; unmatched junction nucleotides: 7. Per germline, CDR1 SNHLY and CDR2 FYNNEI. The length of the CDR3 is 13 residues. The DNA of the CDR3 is TGTGCCAGGGGGACAGAGTATGCAGATACGCAGTATTTT. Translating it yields CARGTEYADTQYF. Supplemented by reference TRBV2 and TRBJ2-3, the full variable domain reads EPEVTQTPSHQVTQMGQEVILRCVPISNHLYFYWYRQILGQKVEFLVSFYNNEISEKSEIFDDQFSVERPDGSNFTLKIRSTKLEDSAMYFCARGTEYADTQYFGPGTRLTVL.

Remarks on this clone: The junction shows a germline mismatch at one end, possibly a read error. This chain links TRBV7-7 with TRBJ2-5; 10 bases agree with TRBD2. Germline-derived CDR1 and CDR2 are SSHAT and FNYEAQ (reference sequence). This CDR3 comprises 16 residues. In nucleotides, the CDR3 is TGTGCTAGCAGCTTACAACTAGCGGGGTCCGGAGAGACCCAGTACTTC. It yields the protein CASSLQLAGSGETQYF.

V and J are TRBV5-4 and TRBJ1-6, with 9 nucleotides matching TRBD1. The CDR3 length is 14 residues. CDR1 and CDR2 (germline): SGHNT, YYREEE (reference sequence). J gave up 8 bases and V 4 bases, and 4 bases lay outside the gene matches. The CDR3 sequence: CASSPTGGYSPLHF. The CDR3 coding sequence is TGTGCCAGCAGCCCGACAGGGGGATATTCACCCCTCCACTTT.

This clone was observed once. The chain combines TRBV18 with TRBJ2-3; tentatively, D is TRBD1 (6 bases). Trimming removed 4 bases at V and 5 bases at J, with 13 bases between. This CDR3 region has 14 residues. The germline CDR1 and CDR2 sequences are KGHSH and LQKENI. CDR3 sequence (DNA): TGTGCCAGCTCACTTGGGATAGGGGGAGATACGCAGTATTTT. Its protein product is CASSLGIGGDTQYF.

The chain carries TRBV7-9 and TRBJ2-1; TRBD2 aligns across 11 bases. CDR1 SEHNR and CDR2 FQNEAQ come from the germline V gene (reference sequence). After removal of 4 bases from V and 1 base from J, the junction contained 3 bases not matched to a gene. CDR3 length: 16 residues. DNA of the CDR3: TGTGCCAGCAGCTCCGTAGCGGGAGGGTCCTACAATGAGCAGTTCTTC. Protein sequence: CASSSVAGGSYNEQFF.

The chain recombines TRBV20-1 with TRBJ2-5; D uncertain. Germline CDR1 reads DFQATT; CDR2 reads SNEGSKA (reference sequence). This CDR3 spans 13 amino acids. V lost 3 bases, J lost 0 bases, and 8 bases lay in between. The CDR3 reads CSASPRYQETQYF. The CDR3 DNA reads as TGCAGTGCTAGTCCCAGGTACCAAGAGACCCAGTACTTC.

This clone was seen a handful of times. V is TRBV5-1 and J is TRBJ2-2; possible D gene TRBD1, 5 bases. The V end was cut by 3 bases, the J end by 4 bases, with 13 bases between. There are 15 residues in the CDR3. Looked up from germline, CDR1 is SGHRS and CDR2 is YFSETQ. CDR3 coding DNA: TGCGCCAGCAGCTGGAACCAGGGTAGCACCGGGGAGCTGTTTTTT. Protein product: CASSWNQGSTGELFF.

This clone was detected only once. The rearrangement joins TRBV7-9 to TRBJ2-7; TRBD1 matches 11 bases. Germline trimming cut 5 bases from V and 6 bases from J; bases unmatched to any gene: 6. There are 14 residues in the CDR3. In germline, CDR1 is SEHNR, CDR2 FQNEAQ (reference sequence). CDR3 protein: CASSRDRGKGEQYF. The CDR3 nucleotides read TGTGCCAGCAGCCGGGACAGGGGGAAGGGCGAGCAGTACTTC. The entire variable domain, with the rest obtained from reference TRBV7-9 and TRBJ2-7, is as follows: DTGVSQNPRHKITKRGQNVTFRCDPISEHNRLYWYRQTLGQGPEFLTYFQNEAQLEKSRLLSDRFSAERPKGSFSTLEIQRTEQGDSAMYLCASSRDRGKGEQYFGPGTRLTVT.

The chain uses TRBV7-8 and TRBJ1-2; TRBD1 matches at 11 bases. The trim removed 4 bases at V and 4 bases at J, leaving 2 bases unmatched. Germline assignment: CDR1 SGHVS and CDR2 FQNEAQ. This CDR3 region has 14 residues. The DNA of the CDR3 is TGTGCCAGCAGCTGGGGGACAGGGGGCTATGGCTACACCTTC. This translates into CASSWGTGGYGYTF.

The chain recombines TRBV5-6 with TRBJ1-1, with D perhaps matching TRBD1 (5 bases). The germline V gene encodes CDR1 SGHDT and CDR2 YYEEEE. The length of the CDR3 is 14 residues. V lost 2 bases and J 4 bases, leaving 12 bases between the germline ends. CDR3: CASSLAGVLTEAFF. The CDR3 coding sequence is TGTGCCAGCAGCTTAGCGGGGGTTCTCACTGAAGCTTTCTTT.

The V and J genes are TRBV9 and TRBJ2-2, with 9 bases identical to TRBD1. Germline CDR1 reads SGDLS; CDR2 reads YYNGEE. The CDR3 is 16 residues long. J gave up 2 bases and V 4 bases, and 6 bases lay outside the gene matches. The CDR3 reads CASSLDRGGNTGELFF. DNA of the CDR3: TGTGCCAGCAGCCTTGACAGGGGGGGTAACACCGGGGAGCTGTTTTTT.

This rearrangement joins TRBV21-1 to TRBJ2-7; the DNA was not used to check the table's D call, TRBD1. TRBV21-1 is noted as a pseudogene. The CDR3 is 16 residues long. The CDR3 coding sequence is TGTGCCAGCAGCAAAAGGAGACAGGGCCCGACCTACGAGCAGTACTTC. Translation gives CASSKRRQGPTYEQYF.

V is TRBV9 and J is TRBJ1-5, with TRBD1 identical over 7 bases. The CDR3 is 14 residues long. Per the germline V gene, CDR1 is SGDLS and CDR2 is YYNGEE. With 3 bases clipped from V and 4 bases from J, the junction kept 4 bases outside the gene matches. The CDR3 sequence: CASSGGQANQPQHF. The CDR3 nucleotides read TGTGCCAGCAGCGGAGGACAGGCTAATCAGCCCCAGCATTTT.

CDR3 region: CASSKSATRTGKAKNIQYF. The CDR3 DNA follows: TGTGCCAGCAGCAAATCAGCGACAAGGACGGGAAAAGCCAAAAACATTCAGTACTTC. The chain is built from TRBV21-1 and TRBJ2-4; the table's TRBD2 call for D was not verified on the DNA. TRBV21-1 is reported as a pseudogene. This CDR3 comprises 19 residues.

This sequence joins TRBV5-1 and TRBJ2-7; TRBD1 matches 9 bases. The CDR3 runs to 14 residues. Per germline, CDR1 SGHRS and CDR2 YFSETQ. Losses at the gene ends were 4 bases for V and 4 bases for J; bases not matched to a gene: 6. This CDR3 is CASSDPGQGYEQYF. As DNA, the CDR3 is TGCGCCAGCAGCGACCCGGGACAGGGTTACGAGCAGTACTTC.

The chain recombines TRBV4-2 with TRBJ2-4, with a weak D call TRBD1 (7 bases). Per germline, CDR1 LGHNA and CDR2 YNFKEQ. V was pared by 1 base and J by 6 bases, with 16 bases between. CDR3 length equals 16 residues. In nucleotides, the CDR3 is TGTGCCAGCAGCCAAGTTGGAGGGGGCATAGGAAACATTCAGTACTTC. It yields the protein CASSQVGGGIGNIQYF.